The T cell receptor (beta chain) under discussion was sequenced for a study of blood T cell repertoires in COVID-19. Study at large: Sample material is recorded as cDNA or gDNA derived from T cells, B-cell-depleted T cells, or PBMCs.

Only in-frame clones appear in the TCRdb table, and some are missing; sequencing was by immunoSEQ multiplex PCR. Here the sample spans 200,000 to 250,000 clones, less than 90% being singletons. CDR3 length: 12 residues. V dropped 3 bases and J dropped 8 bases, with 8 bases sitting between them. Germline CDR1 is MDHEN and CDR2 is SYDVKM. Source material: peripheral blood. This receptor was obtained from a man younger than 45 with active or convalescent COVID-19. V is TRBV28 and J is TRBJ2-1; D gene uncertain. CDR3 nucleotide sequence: TGTGCCAGCAGTTTTCGTCCGGATGAGCAGTTCTTC. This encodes CASSFRPDEQFF.